This paragraph reports one T cell receptor beta chain. The antigen remains undetermined. The data are from a study of T cell responses to AZD1222 COVID-19 vaccine. Study-level findings and limits: Repertoires were obtained only post-peak T cell response. Among vaccine-associated CD4 TCRs, coverage spanned spike, with dominance at 160-218 and 743-854. Nearly half of spike-specific TCRs reportedly target unmutated variant regions.

Here immunoSEQ multiplex PCR was the method, and the copy in TCRdb shows in-frame clones only, minus some. The table lists roughly 200,000 clones, about 89% of them singletons, with about 3.5% in the top ten. Second-dose intervals near 4 or 12 weeks were combined. Germline CDR1 is SNHLY and CDR2 is FYNNEI. Trimming at V came to 5 bases and at J to 5 bases, leaving 7 bases not matched to a gene. This CDR3 comprises 14 residues. The chain carries TRBV2 and TRBJ2-7; 9 bases align to TRBD2. The TCR comes from an adult who received the AZD1222 COVID-19 vaccine. Sequences were derived from peripheral blood, sampled 28 days after the second AZD1222 dose. The chain's CDR3 is CASSLSLAGNEQYF. DNA for the CDR3: TGTGCCAGCAGTCTTTCCCTAGCGGGAAACGAGCAGTACTTC.